These 24 T cell receptor beta chains originate from one sample sequenced in a study of blood T cells in healthy people across ages. It was with a sample-barcoded 5' primer and a J-beta primer mix that a second PCR of roughly 7 to 12 cycles was run. TCRdb analysed the 5' RACE reads with MiXCR anew, one entry per CDR3 protein. The profile shows hundreds of thousands of distinct CDR3 sequences, about three fifths of them singletons. The source material was blood. The receptors were sampled from a man aged 30-40 years in good health.

This clonotype has ten or more counts. The chain carries TRBV7-2 and TRBJ2-5, with TRBD1 matching over 9 bases. V lost 4 bases and J lost 4; bases outside the gene matches: 7. There are 15 residues in the CDR3. The germline V gene encodes CDR1 SGHTA and CDR2 FQGNSA. The CDR3 region is CASSSGTGSPETQYF. The CDR3 DNA follows: TGTGCCAGCAGCTCCGGGACAGGGTCACCAGAGACCCAGTACTTC.

V is TRBV27 and J is TRBJ2-3; D possibly uses TRBD1 or TRBD2 (5 bases each). The CDR3 covers 16 residues. The germline gives CDR1 MNHEY, CDR2 SMNVEV (reference sequence). V shed 8 bases and J shed 4 bases, with 22 bases lying between them. CDR3 DNA: TGTGCCAGCCGCCTCGCGTGGGGGAGAGGTGCAGATACGCAGTATTTT. It is translated as CASRLAWGRGADTQYF.

V and J are TRBV20-1 and TRBJ1-1, with D possibly TRBD1 on 5 matching bases. Germline V gives CDR1 DFQATT, CDR2 SNEGSKA (reference sequence). CDR3 length: 15 amino acids. With 7 bases removed from V and 4 bases from J, the gap between germline ends came to 22 bases. For the CDR3, the DNA is TGCAGTGTTCCAACTAAGGCGGGGGAGGTCACTGAAGCTTTCTTT. This codes for CSVPTKAGEVTEAFF.

This clonotype appeared once. The V call is TRBV5-1, the J call TRBJ2-6, with D maybe TRBD1 (6 bases). Trimming stripped 6 bases from V and 2 bases from J, with 9 bases between. Germline V gene data show CDR1 as SGHRS and CDR2 as YFSETQ. The CDR3 is 14 amino acids. The CDR3 nucleotides read TGCGCCAGCACTAGGACAGCTGGGGCCAACGTCCTGACTTTC. It specifies CASTRTAGANVLTF.

This clonotype appeared once. The chain recombines TRBV7-2 with TRBJ2-7; D might be TRBD1 or TRBD2, each matching 5 bases. The CDR3 runs 14 residues. V lost 5 bases and J 2 bases, leaving 13 bases between the germline ends. CDR1 SGHTA and CDR2 FQGNSA come from the germline V gene. CDR3 nucleotides: TGTGCCAGCAGCAAAGGAACGGGGCCCTACGAGCAGTACTTC. This gives the protein CASSKGTGPYEQYF. Supplemented by reference TRBV7-2 and TRBJ2-7, the full variable domain reads GAGVSQSPSNKVTEKGKDVELRCDPISGHTALYWYRQSLGQGLEFLIYFQGNSAPDKSGLPSDRFSAERTGGSVSTLTIQRTQQEDSAVYLCASSKGTGPYEQYFGPGTRLTVT.

The chain couples TRBV5-1 to TRBJ2-5; D is undetermined. Germline CDR1 SGHRS, CDR2 YFSETQ. Trimming cost V 0 bases and J 2 bases, with 8 bases left between them. CDR3 length: 14 amino acids. The CDR3 DNA reads TGCGCCAGCAGCTTGGACAGCCGACAAGAGACCCAGTACTTC. Its translation is CASSLDSRQETQYF. The variable domain in full, completed from reference TRBV5-1 and TRBJ2-5, reads KAGVTQTPRYLIKTRGQQVTLSCSPISGHRSVSWYQQTPGQGLQFLFEYFSETQRNKGNFPGRFSGRQFSNSRSEMNVSTLELGDSALYLCASSLDSRQETQYFGPGTRLLVL.

This clonotype occurred a few times. The chain combines TRBV12-3 or TRBV12-4 with TRBJ2-4; maybe TRBD2 (6 bases). The CDR3 loop spans 14 amino acids. V lost 1 base, J lost 5 bases, and 9 bases lay in between. CDR3 sequence reads: CASSLGTTENIQYF. The CDR3 DNA follows: TGTGCCAGCAGTTTAGGGACTACCGAAAACATTCAGTACTTC.

This chain joins TRBV28 and TRBJ2-4; D gene unclear. The CDR3 contains 15 residues. V was pared by 3 bases and J by 0 bases, with 9 bases between. CDR1 is MDHEN, CDR2 SYDVKM, per germline. The CDR3: CASSFSPIAKNIQYF. For the CDR3, the DNA is TGTGCCAGCAGTTTCTCGCCGATAGCCAAAAACATTCAGTACTTC.

This rearrangement joins TRBV27 to TRBJ2-3; D remains unclear. The V gene's germline CDR1 is MNHEY and CDR2 SMNVEV (reference sequence). Trimming stripped 3 bases from V and 6 bases from J, with 19 bases between. This CDR3 spans 16 amino acids. For the CDR3, the DNA is TGTGCCAGCAGTTTGTTAGGGCAGACCAGAGGCGATACGCAGTATTTT. It yields the protein CASSLLGQTRGDTQYF.

The chain employs TRBV28 and TRBJ2-4; 7 positions agree with TRBD1. The CDR3 loop spans 19 amino acids. With 5 bases clipped from V and 0 bases from J, the junction kept 16 bases outside the gene matches. From germline, CDR1 is MDHEN and CDR2 SYDVKM. The chain's CDR3 is CASSPKNPGTVLAKNIQYF. The CDR3 coding sequence is TGTGCCAGCAGTCCTAAAAATCCCGGGACAGTACTAGCCAAAAACATTCAGTACTTC. Full variable domain (outside the CDR3, taken from reference TRBV28 and TRBJ2-4): DVKVTQSSRYLVKRTGEKVFLECVQDMDHENMFWYRQDPGLGLRLIYFSYDVKMKEKGDIPEGYSVSREKKERFSLILESASTNQTSMYLCASSPKNPGTVLAKNIQYFGAGTRLSVL.

A few counts support this clonotype. The chain has TRBV24-1 and TRBJ2-1, with D possibly TRBD1 on 5 matching bases. The V end lost 2 bases, the J end lost 3 bases, and 16 bases lay between the germline ends. Germline assignment: CDR1 KGHDR and CDR2 SFDVKD. CDR3 length: 17 residues. CDR3 sequence: CATSDSGAGPFYNEQFF. The CDR3 nucleotides read TGTGCCACCAGTGATTCCGGAGCAGGGCCCTTCTACAATGAGCAGTTCTTC.

This chain joins TRBV30 and TRBJ2-1; 7 bases align to TRBD2. The germline V gene has CDR1 GTSNPN and CDR2 SVGIG (reference sequence). The V and J ends lost 5 bases and 4 bases, in that order; junction bases with no gene match: 11. CDR3 length equals 15 residues. The CDR3 loop is CAWLPSAGVYNEQFF. CDR3 bases: TGTGCCTGGCTCCCTTCCGCGGGGGTGTACAATGAGCAGTTCTTC.

The V call is TRBV7-9, the J call TRBJ2-1; 7 bases fit TRBD1. Germline loops: CDR1 SEHNR, CDR2 FQNEAQ (reference sequence). The CDR3 sequence is 13 residues long. The V segment lost 4 bases and the J segment 4 bases; nucleotides outside the gene matches: 1. CDR3 region: CASSSGQYNEQFF. CDR3 DNA sequence: TGTGCCAGCAGCTCGGGACAGTACAATGAGCAGTTCTTC.

This clonotype has just a few counts. This sequence joins TRBV20-1 and TRBJ2-7; 7 positions match TRBD2. CDR1 and CDR2 (germline): DFQATT, SNEGSKA (reference sequence). The CDR3 is made up of 16 amino acids. The V gene end was trimmed by 1 base and the J gene end by 2 bases; junction bases not matched to a gene: 11. The CDR3 protein is CSARGRGAGPAYEQYF. The CDR3 nucleotides are TGCAGTGCTAGAGGCCGGGGAGCGGGACCAGCCTACGAGCAGTACTTC.

The chain links TRBV6-2 or TRBV6-3 to TRBJ2-7; D unclear. The ends were cut back, 0 bases at V and 4 bases at J, with 13 bases in the middle. The CDR3 has 15 amino acids. Germline values: CDR1 MNHEY, CDR2 SVGEGT. The CDR3 nucleotides read TGTGCCAGCAGTTACTCGGTGTCCAGCTCTTACGAGCAGTACTTC. This sequence encodes CASSYSVSSSYEQYF.

V gene TRBV6-1 combines with J gene TRBJ2-1; a possible D gene is TRBD2 (6 bases). The CDR3 has 13 residues. With 8 bases removed from V and 4 bases from J, the gap between germline ends came to 12 bases. From germline, CDR1 is MNHNS and CDR2 SASEGT. DNA for the CDR3: TGTGCCAGCGTGGCGGGATTGTACAATGAGCAGTTCTTC. This gives the protein CASVAGLYNEQFF.

The CDR3 nucleotides read TGTGCCAGCAGTCCTGGATCCTACTCGGGAGAGACCCAGTACTTC. Its protein is CASSPGSYSGETQYF. The rearrangement links TRBV28 to TRBJ2-5, with no clear D. The V end was cut by 5 bases, the J end by 4 bases, with 17 bases between. Looked up from germline, CDR1 is MDHEN and CDR2 is SYDVKM. There are 15 residues in the CDR3.

The chain couples TRBV11-2 to TRBJ2-2, with TRBD1 as a possible D gene (5 bases). The ends were cut back, 6 bases at V and 13 bases at J, with 18 bases in the middle. The CDR3 has 13 amino acids. Germline lookup yields CDR1 SGHAT and CDR2 FQNNGV. The CDR3 DNA sequence: TGTGCCAGCAGTCAGACTGGGGCCAGTGGGCTGTTTTTT. It codes for CASSQTGASGLFF.

The J gene is TRBJ2-7, the V gene TRBV28; the D gene could be TRBD1 or TRBD2 (5 bases each). V was shortened by 4 bases and J by 4 bases, with 14 bases between the two germline ends. Germline V gene sequence: CDR1 MDHEN, CDR2 SYDVKM. The CDR3 covers 14 residues. Here the CDR3 reads CASSSPGRDYEQYF. The CDR3 coding sequence is TGTGCCAGCAGTTCTCCGGGACGGGATTACGAGCAGTACTTC.

The V gene is TRBV24-1, the J gene TRBJ2-7; tentatively, D is TRBD1 (8 bases). This CDR3 spans 17 amino acids. Trimming shortened V by 0 bases and J by 7 bases, and 21 bases separated the two germline ends. The germline V gene encodes CDR1 KGHDR and CDR2 SFDVKD. The CDR3 DNA follows: TGTGCCACCAGTGATTTGACAGGGGGAGGGACGTTGGATGAGCAGTACTTC. Its protein is CATSDLTGGGTLDEQYF.

V usage is TRBV20-1 and J usage is TRBJ2-7; 9 bases match TRBD1. The CDR3 contains 14 residues. V lost 5 bases to trimming and J lost 1 base; unmatched junction nucleotides: 6. Germline V gene data show CDR1 as DFQATT and CDR2 as SNEGSKA (reference sequence). The CDR3 DNA follows: TGCAGTGCTCAGGGGACAGGGTCGTCCTACGAGCAGTACTTC. Its translation: CSAQGTGSSYEQYF.

Regarding this clonotype: At one of its ends the junction is not consistent with the germline gene, which may arise from a read error. The chain recombines TRBV7-9 with TRBJ1-1; D is undetermined. This CDR3 region has 13 residues. The germline V gene has CDR1 SEHNR and CDR2 FQNEAQ (reference sequence). The CDR3 is CASRPDRNSEAFF. CDR3 DNA sequence: TGTGCCAGCAGACCCGACCGGAACAGTGAAGCTTTCTTT.

The V gene is TRBV10-3, the J gene TRBJ2-7; 9 bases line up with TRBD2. The germline gives CDR1 ENHRY, CDR2 SYGVKD. CDR3 length: 18 residues. The V segment lost 0 bases and the J segment 0 bases; nucleotides outside the gene matches: 9. CDR3 nucleotide sequence: TGTGCCATCAGTGAGTCTTCGGCTAGCGGGACACACTCCTACGAGCAGTACTTC. Protein sequence: CAISESSASGTHSYEQYF.

The chain carries TRBV4-2 and TRBJ2-1, with D possibly being TRBD1 or TRBD2 (5 bases each). The CDR3 sequence is 14 residues long. Germline V gene sequence: CDR1 LGHNA, CDR2 YNFKEQ. The germline V and J ends were trimmed by 1 base and 6 bases, with 10 bases remaining between them. For the CDR3, the DNA is TGTGCCAGCAGCCAAGGCCGGGACGGCAATGAGCAGTTCTTC. Protein: CASSQGRDGNEQFF.